These 11 T cell receptor beta chains were sequenced from one sample in a study of cytotoxic CD8 clonotypes in ibrutinib-treated CLL. Generated by immunoSEQ multiplex PCR, the TCRdb table keeps only in-frame clones and is missing some. The table has some 29,000 clones, approximately 71% seen once. Source: PBMCs, taken after 24 months of ibrutinib treatment. These receptors all stem from a human donor with chronic lymphocytic leukemia.

The chain carries TRBV7-6 and TRBJ1-5; D gene ambiguous. Per germline, CDR1 SGHVS and CDR2 FNYEAQ. The V and J ends lost 0 bases and 4 bases respectively, with 7 bases between them. This CDR3 has 14 residues. This chain's CDR3 is CASSLAPGNQPQHF. In DNA, the CDR3 is TGTGCCAGCAGCTTAGCGCCCGGAAATCAGCCCCAGCATTTT.

CDR3 sequence (DNA): TGCGCCAGCAGTGATTCCCCGGGCTCCTACAATGAGCAGTTCTTC. Translation gives CASSDSPGSYNEQFF. The J gene is TRBJ2-1, the V gene TRBV10-1; D is unresolved. Trimming took 3 bases from V and 0 from J, leaving 9 bases between them. Germline V gene sequence: CDR1 WNHNN, CDR2 SYGVQD (reference sequence). The CDR3 has 15 residues.

In DNA form, the CDR3 reads TGCGCCAGCAGGCCAAACACTGGCAATGAGCAGTTCTTC. It codes for CASRPNTGNEQFF. The chain employs TRBV5-1 and TRBJ2-1; D gene uncertain. V was pared by 5 bases and J by 6 bases, with 12 bases between. The CDR3 is 13 residues long. The V gene's germline CDR1 is SGHRS and CDR2 YFSETQ.

The chain is built from TRBV18 and TRBJ2-1; weak D call: TRBD1 (5 bases). The V end lost 3 bases, the J end lost 5 bases, and 17 bases lay between the germline ends. The germline CDR1 and CDR2 sequences are KGHSH and LQKENI. The CDR3 is 16 residues long. CDR3 sequence (DNA): TGTGCCAGCTCACCCTCGGTTGGGGCTTGGAACAATGAGCAGTTCTTC. It specifies CASSPSVGAWNNEQFF.

The chain uses TRBV30 and TRBJ2-1; weak D call: TRBD2 (6 bases). CDR3 size: 16 residues. V lost 0 bases, J lost 1 base, and 13 bases lay in between. The germline CDR1 and CDR2 sequences are GTSNPN and SVGIG (reference sequence). CDR3 coding DNA: TGTGCCTGGAGTGTAACCGCGGGGCATTCCTACAATGAGCAGTTCTTC. The encoded protein is CAWSVTAGHSYNEQFF.

The V and J genes are TRBV15 and TRBJ1-4, with TRBD1 matching 7 bases. CDR1 LNHNV and CDR2 YYDKDF come from the germline V gene (reference sequence). The CDR3 runs 16 residues. After removal of 0 bases from V and 4 bases from J, the junction contained 5 bases not matched to a gene. The DNA for the CDR3 is TGTGCCACCAGCAGAGACCGGGACAGCATTAATGAAAAACTGTTTTTT. Its protein is CATSRDRDSINEKLFF.

The rearrangement links TRBV14 to TRBJ2-7; tentative D call: TRBD1 (8 bases). The CDR3 is 16 residues long. V was shortened by 3 bases and J by 3 bases, with 18 bases between the two germline ends. Germline V gene lookup returns CDR1 SGHDN and CDR2 FVKESK. This CDR3 is CASSHAYNRGGYEQYF. In nucleotides, the CDR3 is TGTGCCAGCAGCCACGCATACAACAGGGGGGGCTACGAGCAGTACTTC. The full variable domain, completed using reference TRBV14 and TRBJ2-7, is EAGVTQFPSHSVIEKGQTVTLRCDPISGHDNLYWYRRVMGKEIKFLLHFVKESKQDESGMPNNRFLAERTGGTYSTLKVQPAELEDSGVYFCASSHAYNRGGYEQYFGPGTRLTVT.

The V gene is TRBV5-5, the J gene TRBJ2-1, with D perhaps TRBD2 (6 bases). Between the trimmed V and J ends, which lost 3 bases and 5 bases, there was a span of 15 bases. The germline CDR1 and CDR2 sequences are SGHKS and YYEKEE (reference sequence). This CDR3 region has 15 residues. The CDR3 is CASSSPGGSNNEQFF. The DNA for the CDR3 is TGTGCCAGCAGCTCCCCCGGGGGTAGTAACAATGAGCAGTTCTTC.

J is TRBJ1-3 and V is TRBV2, with D hard to call. The length of the CDR3 is 12 residues. Looked up from germline, CDR1 is SNHLY and CDR2 is FYNNEI. The germline V and J ends were trimmed by 6 bases and 0 bases, with 3 bases remaining between them. CDR3 coding DNA: TGTGCCAGCAGGTCCTCTGGAAACACCATATATTTT. Its translation is CASRSSGNTIYF.

The gene calls are TRBV5-4 and TRBJ1-1, with unresolved D. V lost 0 bases, J lost 2 bases, and 8 bases lay in between. The CDR3 has 14 amino acids. Germline V CDR1 and CDR2: SGHNT, YYREEE (reference sequence). The CDR3 here is CASSLVGVNTEAFF. CDR3 in DNA: TGTGCCAGCAGCTTGGTCGGGGTTAACACTGAAGCTTTCTTT.

The J gene is TRBJ2-1, the V gene TRBV29-1, with 10 nucleotides matching TRBD1. Germline values: CDR1 SQVTM, CDR2 ANQGSEA. The CDR3 sequence is 14 residues long. The J segment lost 5 bases and the V segment lost 5 bases, leaving 6 bases of the junction unmatched. CDR3 sequence (DNA): TGCAGCGTTCGTGACAGGGGGCTGAACAATGAGCAGTTCTTC. Amino acid sequence: CSVRDRGLNNEQFF.